This T cell receptor (beta chain) was sequenced during a study of blood T cell repertoires in COVID-19. Study details: PBMCs, B-cell-depleted T cells, or T cells provided the cDNA or gDNA that made up the material.

This clone appeared once. The assay was immunoSEQ multiplex PCR, and TCRdb's table has in-frame clones only and misses some. The repertoire holds 200,000 to 300,000 clones, with around nine tenths as singletons. J lost 2 bases, V lost 5 bases, and 6 bases had no gene match. This CDR3 has 16 amino acids. Germline CDR1 SGHTA, CDR2 FQGNSA. V gene TRBV7-2 combines with J gene TRBJ2-1; 10 nucleotides line up with TRBD2. Input material: PBMCs or T cells enriched from blood (not recorded which). The TCR originated in a woman in her 30s who had recovered from COVID-19. CDR3 amino acids: CASSPITSGTYNEQFF. Written as DNA, the CDR3 is TGTGCCAGCAGCCCGATAACTAGCGGGACCTACAATGAGCAGTTCTTC.